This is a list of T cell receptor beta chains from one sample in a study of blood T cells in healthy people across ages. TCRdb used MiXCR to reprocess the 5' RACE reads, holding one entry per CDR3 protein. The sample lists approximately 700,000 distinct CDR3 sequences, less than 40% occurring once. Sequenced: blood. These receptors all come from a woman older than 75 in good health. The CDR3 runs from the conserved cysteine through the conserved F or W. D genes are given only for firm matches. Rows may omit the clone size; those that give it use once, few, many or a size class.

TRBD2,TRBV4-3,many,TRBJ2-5,TGCGCCAGCAGCCACATAGCGGGGGGGAGTGAGACCCAGTACTTC,CASSHIAGGSETQYF
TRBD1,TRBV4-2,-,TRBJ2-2,TGTGCCAGCAGCCCGACAGGGCCCACCGGGGAGCTGTTTTTT,CASSPTGPTGELFF
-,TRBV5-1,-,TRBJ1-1,TGCGCCAGCAGCTTTAGGAACAGCGAGGGGACTGAAGCTTTCTTT,CASSFRNSEGTEAFF
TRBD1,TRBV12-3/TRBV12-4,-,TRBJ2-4,TGTGCCAGCAGTCGCACGGGACAGGGAAGAGCCAAAAACATTCAGTACTTC,CASSRTGQGRAKNIQYF
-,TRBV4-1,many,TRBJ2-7,TGCGCCAGCAGCCCCACTCCCGGGTGGTACGAGCAGTACTTC,CASSPTPGWYEQYF
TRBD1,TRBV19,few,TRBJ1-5,TGTGCCAGTAATTTCGGGACAGGGGGGTCTCAGCCCCAGCATTTT,CASNFGTGGSQPQHF
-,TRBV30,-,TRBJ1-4,TGTGCCTGGAGTCTACCTACAGGGTTTGGGGAAAAACTGTTTTTT,CAWSLPTGFGEKLFF
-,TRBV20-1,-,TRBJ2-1,TGCAGTGCTAGAGAAGGGAGTGAAAATGAGCAGTTCTTC,CSAREGSENEQFF
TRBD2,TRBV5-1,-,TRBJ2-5,TGCGCCAGCAGCCCAGGGACTAGCGGGACCCCCCACCAAGAGACCCAGTACTTC,CASSPGTSGTPHQETQYF
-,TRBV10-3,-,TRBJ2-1,TGTGCCATCAGTGATGGCAGGGGTATCGACAATGAGCAGTTCTTC,CAISDGRGIDNEQFF
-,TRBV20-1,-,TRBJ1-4,TGCAGTGCTAGAGGTCCTGGGCGGAGGACGGCGAATGAAAAACTGTTTTTT,CSARGPGRRTANEKLFF
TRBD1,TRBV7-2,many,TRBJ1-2,TGTGCCAGCAGCTCCCGGGACAGGGGGAACTATGGCTACACCTTC,CASSSRDRGNYGYTF
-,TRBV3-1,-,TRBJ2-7,TGTGCCAGCGCCAAGGCCGGGGCGGGAGAGCAGTACTTC,CASAKAGAGEQYF
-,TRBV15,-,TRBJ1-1,TGTGCCACCAGCAGACAAGGGGGGTACACTGAAGCTTTCTTT,CATSRQGGYTEAFF
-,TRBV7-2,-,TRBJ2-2,TGTGCCAGCCCAGGGGTCACGAACACCGGGGGGCTGTTTTTT,CASPGVTNTGGLFF
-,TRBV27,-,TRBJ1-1,TGTGCCAGCAGTAGGCTCCCCCTACAGGGACCTCCCACTGAAGCTTTCTTT,CASSRLPLQGPPTEAFF